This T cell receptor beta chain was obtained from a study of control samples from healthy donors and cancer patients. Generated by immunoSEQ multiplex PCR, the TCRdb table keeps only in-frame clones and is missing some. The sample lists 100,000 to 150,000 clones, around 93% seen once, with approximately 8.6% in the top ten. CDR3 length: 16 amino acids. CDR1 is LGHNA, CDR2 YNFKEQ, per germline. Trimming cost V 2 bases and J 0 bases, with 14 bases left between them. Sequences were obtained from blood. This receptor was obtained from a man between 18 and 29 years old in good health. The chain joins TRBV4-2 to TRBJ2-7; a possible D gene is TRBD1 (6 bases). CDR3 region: CASSQYPQGNSYEQYF. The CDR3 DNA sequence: TGTGCCAGCAGCCAATATCCACAGGGCAACTCCTACGAGCAGTACTTC.